Described below is a single TCR beta chain sequence and its context. The data originate from a study of OX40 agonist ivuxolimab in advanced cancers. The germline V gene has CDR1 KGHSH and CDR2 LQKENI. The CDR3 totals 18 residues. Trimming took 1 base from V and 2 from J; bases not matched to a gene: 11. Using immunoSEQ multiplex PCR, the repertoire was profiled, and TCRdb retains in-frame clones only, with some absent. This table has over 60,000 clones, almost 85% appearing once. This TCR derives from an adult with an advanced solid tumor such as melanoma, head and neck, liver or kidney cancer. The source material was CD4+ or CD8+ T cells sorted from blood, sampled in a trial of the OX40 agonist ivuxolimab. The V call is TRBV18, the J call TRBJ1-3; TRBD1 matches at 7 bases. The CDR3 sequence is CASSPRNLQGWTGNTIYF. DNA of the CDR3: TGTGCCAGCTCACCACGGAATTTACAGGGGTGGACTGGAAACACCATATATTTT.